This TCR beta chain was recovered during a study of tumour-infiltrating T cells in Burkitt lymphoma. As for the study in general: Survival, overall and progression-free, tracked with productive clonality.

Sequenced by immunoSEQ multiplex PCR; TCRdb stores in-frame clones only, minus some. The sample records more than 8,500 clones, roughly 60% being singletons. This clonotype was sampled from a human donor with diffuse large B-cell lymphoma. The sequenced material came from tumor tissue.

The CDR3 loop is CSVAENTGELFF. Written as DNA, the CDR3 is TGCAGCGTTGCGGAAAACACCGGGGAGCTGTTTTTT. The J gene is TRBJ2-2, the V gene TRBV29-1; no firm D call. The germline gives CDR1 SQVTM, CDR2 ANQGSEA. This CDR3 spans 12 amino acids. V was clipped by 4 bases and J by 2 bases, with 5 bases between them.